These 24 T cell receptor beta chains originate from one sample sequenced in a study of OX40 agonist ivuxolimab in advanced cancers. The library was made by the immunoSEQ multiplex PCR assay. TCRdb obtained this table from immuneACCESS and retained in-frame rearrangements with V and J assigned. These tables miss some clones; where compared with another copy, unresolved V genes account for less than half of the shortfall, and the remainder is unexplained. Recorded for this sample are around 70,000 clones; roughly four fifths of them occurred a single time. The ten top clones hold 2.5% of the sample. The material sequenced was CD4+ or CD8+ T cells sorted from blood, taken in a trial of the OX40 agonist ivuxolimab. Receptor source: an adult with an advanced solid tumor such as melanoma, head and neck, liver or kidney cancer.

This clone was observed once. J is TRBJ2-7 and V is TRBV19, with D possibly TRBD1 on 5 matching bases. CDR3 size: 13 residues. Germline V CDR1 and CDR2: LNHDA, SQIVND (reference sequence). Trimming shortened V by 3 bases and J by 6 bases, and 12 bases separated the two germline ends. Here the CDR3 DNA reads TGTGCCAGTAGTATGGATTGGGGCAGCGAGCAGTACTTC. Translation gives CASSMDWGSEQYF.

The chain is built from TRBV7-9 and TRBJ1-5, with TRBD1 as a possible D gene (5 bases). Germline V gene sequence: CDR1 SEHNR, CDR2 FQNEAQ (reference sequence). V gave up 6 bases and J gave up 3 bases, with 9 bases separating them. This CDR3 region has 13 residues. Here the CDR3 reads CASSQGHNQPQHF. CDR3 bases: TGTGCCAGCAGTCAAGGACACAATCAGCCCCAGCATTTT. The whole variable domain, remainder taken from reference TRBV7-9 and TRBJ1-5, is DTGVSQNPRHKITKRGQNVTFRCDPISEHNRLYWYRQTLGQGPEFLTYFQNEAQLEKSRLLSDRFSAERPKGSFSTLEIQRTEQGDSAMYLCASSQGHNQPQHFGDGTRLSIL.

V and J are TRBV11-3 and TRBJ2-2, with 10 bases lining up with TRBD1. The ends lost 5 bases at V and 4 bases at J; junction bases unmatched: 7. CDR1 is SGHNT, CDR2 YENEEA, per germline. The CDR3 sequence is 16 residues long. The CDR3 bases are TGTGCCAGCAGCGGCCGGGACAGGGGAGGCACCGGGGAGCTGTTTTTT. As protein: CASSGRDRGGTGELFF. Variable domain in full (rest from reference TRBV11-3 and TRBJ2-2): EAGVVQSPRYKIIEKKQPVAFWCNPISGHNTLYWYLQNLGQGPELLIRYENEEAVDDSQLPKDRFSAERLKGVDSTLKIQPAELGDSAVYLCASSGRDRGGTGELFFGEGSRLTVL.

The chain links TRBV30 to TRBJ1-2; possibly TRBD1 for D (5 bases). CDR1 is GTSNPN, CDR2 SVGIG, per germline (reference sequence). Trimming left V 5 bases short and J 8 bases short, with 15 bases between. This CDR3 has 12 residues. CDR3 loop: CAWVVGVRGYTF. CDR3 DNA sequence: TGTGCCTGGGTGGTGGGGGTACGGGGCTACACCTTC.

This clone occurred once. The chain recombines TRBV29-1 with TRBJ2-7; perhaps TRBD2 as D (5 bases). Germline V CDR1 and CDR2: SQVTM, ANQGSEA. V gave up 4 bases and J gave up 3 bases, with 13 bases separating them. The CDR3 runs to 13 residues. This CDR3 is CSVADHGGYEQYF. The CDR3 DNA follows: TGCAGCGTTGCGGACCACGGAGGCTACGAGCAGTACTTC.

The CDR3 DNA reads TGTGCCAGCAACCAGGCGTATACGCAGTATTTT. Its translation: CASNQAYTQYF. The chain recombines TRBV6-1 with TRBJ2-3; D remains ambiguous. The V and J ends lost 7 bases and 7 bases respectively, with 9 bases between them. CDR3 length: 11 amino acids. Germline V gives CDR1 MNHNS, CDR2 SASEGT.

The V call is TRBV6-5, the J call TRBJ2-7; TRBD2 matches 7 bases. CDR1 MNHEY and CDR2 SVGAGI come from the germline V gene. The ends lost 0 bases at V and 4 bases at J; junction bases unmatched: 9. CDR3 length: 16 amino acids. The CDR3 reads CASSYSTWEGRYEQYF. The CDR3 DNA reads TGTGCCAGCAGTTACTCGACGTGGGAGGGCAGGTACGAGCAGTACTTC.

The V call is TRBV5-5, the J call TRBJ2-2; 9 positions agree with TRBD2. Germline CDR1 is SGHKS and CDR2 is YYEKEE (reference sequence). This CDR3 contains 18 residues. The V segment lost 0 bases and the J segment 5 bases; nucleotides outside the gene matches: 11. The CDR3 nucleotides read TGTGCCAGCAGCTTGGAAGTGGTAGCGGGAGTTTGGACCGGGGAGCTGTTTTTT. This encodes CASSLEVVAGVWTGELFF.

V is TRBV2 and J is TRBJ1-6; TRBD1 aligns across 10 bases. This CDR3 is built from 14 residues. V dropped 6 bases and J dropped 10; count of bases not matched to a gene: 6. From germline, CDR1 is SNHLY and CDR2 FYNNEI. Here the CDR3 reads CASRTGTGDSPLHF. The CDR3 nucleotides are TGTGCCAGCAGGACCGGGACAGGGGACTCACCCCTCCACTTT.

V and J are TRBV11-2 and TRBJ1-2; 7 nucleotides match TRBD1. Germline CDR1 SGHAT, CDR2 FQNNGV. CDR3 length: 15 residues. The V segment lost 4 bases and the J segment 4 bases; nucleotides outside the gene matches: 9. CDR3 coding DNA: TGTGCCAGCAGCTCCGGAACCGGGACAGCCTATGGCTACACCTTC. This codes for CASSSGTGTAYGYTF. Based on the CDR3 plus reference TRBV11-2 and TRBJ1-2, the full variable domain is EAGVAQSPRYKIIEKRQSVAFWCNPISGHATLYWYQQILGQGPKLLIQFQNNGVVDDSQLPKDRFSAERLKGVDSTLKIQPAKLEDSAVYLCASSSGTGTAYGYTFGSGTRLTVV.

The chain uses TRBV5-1 and TRBJ2-3; D is possibly TRBD1 (7 bases). The CDR3 covers 15 residues. Trimming left V 4 bases short and J 1 base short, with 13 bases between. Germline V lookup: CDR1 SGHRS, CDR2 YFSETQ. CDR3 residues: CASSLGGQRTDTQYF. DNA of the CDR3: TGCGCCAGCAGCCTCGGGGGACAGCGCACAGATACGCAGTATTTT.

The DNA of the CDR3 is TGTGCCAGCAGTAAAACTAGCGGGGTACGTTATTACAATGAGCAGTTCTTC. As protein: CASSKTSGVRYYNEQFF. The rearrangement joins TRBV27 to TRBJ2-1; TRBD2 aligns across 10 bases. V was clipped by 5 bases and J by 4 bases; unmatched bases: 11. The CDR3 is 17 residues long. Germline V gene sequence: CDR1 MNHEY, CDR2 SMNVEV (reference sequence).

The V call is TRBV11-2, the J call TRBJ2-7; TRBD2 agrees at 10 bases. V lost 0 bases to trimming and J lost 0 bases; unmatched junction nucleotides: 8. The germline gives CDR1 SGHAT, CDR2 FQNNGV. The CDR3 runs to 18 residues. The CDR3 loop reads CASSLDPPGLADSYEQYF. CDR3 DNA: TGTGCCAGCAGCTTAGATCCCCCCGGACTAGCGGACTCCTACGAGCAGTACTTC.

This clone was picked up one time. The CDR3 region is CASSLMQGAHGYTF. CDR3 nucleotides: TGTGCCAGCAGCCTTATGCAGGGGGCACATGGCTACACCTTC. This chain joins TRBV7-2 and TRBJ1-2; 8 positions match TRBD1. With 5 bases clipped from V and 6 bases from J, the junction kept 8 bases outside the gene matches. The CDR3 is made up of 14 amino acids. The germline V gene has CDR1 SGHTA and CDR2 FQGNSA.

The CDR3 DNA sequence: TGTGCCAGCAGTTACTCTCGACAGGGGAACACCGGGGAGCTGTTTTTT. Its protein is CASSYSRQGNTGELFF. The chain is built from TRBV6-5 and TRBJ2-2; 7 bases are a match to TRBD1. J gave up 1 base and V 0 bases, and 2 bases lay outside the gene matches. CDR1 is MNHEY, CDR2 SVGAGI, per germline. The CDR3 has 16 amino acids.

This chain links TRBV27 with TRBJ2-4, with D possibly matching TRBD1 (10 bases). V lost 5 bases to trimming and J lost 0 bases, with 35 bases between them. There are 23 residues in the CDR3. CDR1 and CDR2 (germline): MNHEY, SMNVEV (reference sequence). The CDR3 protein is CASSTTGTGVTSGDLLAKNIQYF. In DNA form, the CDR3 reads TGTGCCAGCAGTACTACCGGGACAGGGGTGACTAGCGGAGACCTATTAGCCAAAAACATTCAGTACTTC.

The rearrangement joins TRBV21-1 to TRBJ2-3. TRBV21-1 is shown as a pseudogene. CDR3 length equals 14 residues. CDR3 in amino acids: CASLKQRGGDTQYF. In DNA, the CDR3 is TGTGCCAGCCTAAAGCAGAGGGGCGGGGATACGCAGTATTTT.

This chain uses TRBV6-1 with TRBJ2-7, with 8 bases that match TRBD1. The V segment lost 4 bases and the J segment 0 bases; nucleotides outside the gene matches: 2. The CDR3 totals 14 residues. Germline V gene lookup returns CDR1 MNHNS and CDR2 SASEGT. In nucleotides, the CDR3 is TGTGCCAGCAGTGGGGACAGGAACTCCTACGAGCAGTACTTC. Translating it yields CASSGDRNSYEQYF.

V usage is TRBV5-1 and J usage is TRBJ2-5; D is possibly TRBD1 (5 bases). The J call could be wrong; TRBJ2-7 is a better fit for the DNA end. Germline CDR1 SGHRS, CDR2 YFSETQ. The CDR3 extends over 14 amino acids. Here the CDR3 DNA reads TGCGCCAGCAGCTTGCACCTAGGGGCCTACGAGCAGTACTTC. This gives the protein CASSLHLGAYEQYF.

By proportion, this clone is medium-sized. The gene calls are TRBV5-1 and TRBJ2-7; 11 bases map to TRBD2. V gave up 2 bases and J gave up 3 bases; unmatched junction bases: 1. Looked up from germline, CDR1 is SGHRS and CDR2 is YFSETQ. The CDR3 spans 14 residues. DNA of the CDR3: TGCGCCAGCAGCTTCGGACTAGCGGGCTACGAGCAGTACTTC. This sequence encodes CASSFGLAGYEQYF.

The chain links TRBV5-6 to TRBJ2-2, with D possibly being TRBD2 (6 bases). The germline CDR1 and CDR2 sequences are SGHDT and YYEEEE. Trimming pared 1 base from V and 4 bases from J, leaving 11 bases between. This CDR3 region has 15 residues. CDR3 in amino acids: CASSLYAGSTGELFF. CDR3 coding DNA: TGTGCCAGCAGCTTGTATGCGGGGAGCACCGGGGAGCTGTTTTTT.

The chain is built from TRBV29-1 and TRBJ2-1, with D tentatively TRBD2 (6 bases). V was clipped by 8 bases and J by 10 bases, with 27 bases between them. The length of the CDR3 is 15 residues. Germline values: CDR1 SQVTM, CDR2 ANQGSEA. CDR3 DNA: TGCAGCATAAGGGAGGCGGGAAAGGACTTAGGGGAGCAGTTCTTC. Translating it yields CSIREAGKDLGEQFF.

V is TRBV6-4 and J is TRBJ1-6, with TRBD1 matching over 9 bases. This CDR3 comprises 15 residues. V shed 6 bases and J 4 bases; nucleotides not matched to a gene: 4. CDR1 is MRHNA and CDR2 is SNTAGT in the germline V gene. CDR3 nucleotides: TGTGCCAGCAGCGAGGGACAGGGTTATAATTCACCCCTCCACTTT. Residues: CASSEGQGYNSPLHF.

The chain couples TRBV11-1 to TRBJ2-1; TRBD2 aligns across 11 bases. Germline CDR1 SGHAT, CDR2 FQDESV (reference sequence). V shed 5 bases, J shed 9 bases, and the junction held 9 bases outside the gene matches. This CDR3 region has 15 residues. The CDR3 nucleotides read TGTGCCAGCAGCCAGGCCCTAGCGGGAGGAAGTGAGCAGTTCTTC. Amino acids: CASSQALAGGSEQFF.